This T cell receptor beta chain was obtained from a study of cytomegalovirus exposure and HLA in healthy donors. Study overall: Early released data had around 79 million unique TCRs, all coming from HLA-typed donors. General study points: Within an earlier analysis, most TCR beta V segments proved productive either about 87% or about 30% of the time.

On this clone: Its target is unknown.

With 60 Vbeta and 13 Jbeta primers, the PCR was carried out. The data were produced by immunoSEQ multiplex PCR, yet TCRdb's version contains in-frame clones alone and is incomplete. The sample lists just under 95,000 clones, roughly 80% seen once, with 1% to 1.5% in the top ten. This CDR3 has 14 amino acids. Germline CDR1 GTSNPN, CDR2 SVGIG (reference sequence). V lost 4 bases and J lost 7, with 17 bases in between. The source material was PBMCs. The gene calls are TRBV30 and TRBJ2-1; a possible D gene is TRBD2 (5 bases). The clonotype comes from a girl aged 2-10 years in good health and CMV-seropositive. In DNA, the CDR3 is TGTGCCTGGAAGGGAGCCCTAGGTATAAATGAGCAGTTCTTC. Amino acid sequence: CAWKGALGINEQFF.